This TCR beta chain originates from a study of Graves' ophthalmopathy and Graves' hyperthyroidism. Amplification from RNA transcripts yielded the TCR beta CDR3 regions. First-round RT-PCR with HTBI primers preceded a second-round multiplex PCR. TCRdb reprocessed the multiplex PCR reads via MiXCR and lists one record per CDR3 protein. The data hold over 500,000 distinct CDR3 sequences, with over 20% observed a single time. Findings and caveats of the study: A majority of expanded thyroid clonotypes exceeding 0.001 frequency were likewise present in blood. The study's model predicted ophthalmopathy progression at roughly 69% sensitivity and 72% to 85% specificity.

Newly diagnosed hyperthyroidism donors, aged 18 to 65, duration under 2 months. About this clonotype itself: Its antigen is unidentified.

This receptor was obtained from a woman aged 18-30 years with stable Graves' hyperthyroidism. Some clones in this sample may be carry-over from other donors' samples. Sequenced material: peripheral blood.

Here the CDR3 reads CASSTGGLEQYF. The CDR3, as DNA: TGTGCCAGCAGTACAGGGGGTCTCGAGCAGTACTTC. The chain is built from TRBV12-3 or TRBV12-4 and TRBJ2-7, with 8 bases aligning to TRBD1. The CDR3 contains 12 residues. The J segment lost 6 bases and the V segment lost 5 bases, leaving 3 bases of the junction unmatched.